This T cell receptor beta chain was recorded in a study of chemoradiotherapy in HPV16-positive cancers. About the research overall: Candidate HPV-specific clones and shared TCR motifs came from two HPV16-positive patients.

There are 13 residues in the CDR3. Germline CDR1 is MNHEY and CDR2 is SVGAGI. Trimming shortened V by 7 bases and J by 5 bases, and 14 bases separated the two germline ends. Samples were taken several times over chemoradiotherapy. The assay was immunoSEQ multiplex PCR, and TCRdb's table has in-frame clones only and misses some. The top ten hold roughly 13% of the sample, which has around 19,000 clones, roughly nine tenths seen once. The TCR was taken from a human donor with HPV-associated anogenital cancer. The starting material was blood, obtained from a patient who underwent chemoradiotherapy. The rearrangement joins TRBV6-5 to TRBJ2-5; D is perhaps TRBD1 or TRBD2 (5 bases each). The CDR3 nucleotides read TGTGCCAGCACCGAGGGGATGTTGGAGACCCAGTACTTC. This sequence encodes CASTEGMLETQYF.